This T cell receptor beta chain was recorded in a study of CD8+ T cells in alopecia areata. Points from the study as a whole: Uncertainty remains about how baseline CD8+ expansion links to response, with one nonresponder.

Extracted RNA was reverse transcribed, and the resulting cDNA served as sequencing template. Clones were sequenced by immunoSEQ multiplex PCR, and TCRdb holds only the in-frame ones, with some missing. The sample holds around 190,000 clones, under 80% seen once. The treatment: oral pan-JAK inhibitor, 5-10 mg twice daily. On this clone: Antigen specificity is unknown.

CDR1 and CDR2 from the germline V gene are GTSNPN and SVGIG (reference sequence). The CDR3 runs to 14 residues. The V end was cut by 3 bases, the J end by 3 bases, with 14 bases between. Sequencing used CD4+ T cells sorted from blood, obtained between weeks 49 and 50, from a patient treated with tofacitinib. The TCR originated in a human donor with alopecia areata. The V gene is TRBV30, the J gene TRBJ1-2, with D tentatively TRBD1 (5 bases). The CDR3 DNA follows: TGTGCCTGGAGCCCACCGGGGCAGCACTATGGCTACACCTTC. This encodes CAWSPPGQHYGYTF.